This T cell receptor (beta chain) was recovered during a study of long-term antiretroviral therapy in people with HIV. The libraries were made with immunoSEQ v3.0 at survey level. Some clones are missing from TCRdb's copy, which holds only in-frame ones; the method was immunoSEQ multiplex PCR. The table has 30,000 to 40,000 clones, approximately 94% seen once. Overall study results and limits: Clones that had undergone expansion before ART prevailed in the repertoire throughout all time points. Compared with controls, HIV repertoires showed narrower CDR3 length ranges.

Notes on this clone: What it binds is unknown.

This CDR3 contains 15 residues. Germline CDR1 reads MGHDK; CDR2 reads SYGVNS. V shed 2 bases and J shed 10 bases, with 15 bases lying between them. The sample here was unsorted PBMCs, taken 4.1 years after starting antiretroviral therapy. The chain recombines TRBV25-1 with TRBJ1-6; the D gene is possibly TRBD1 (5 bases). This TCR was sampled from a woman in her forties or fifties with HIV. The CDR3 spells CASSENTAGKSPLHF. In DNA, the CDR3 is TGTGCCAGCAGTGAAAACACGGCAGGGAAGTCACCCCTCCACTTT.